The clone carrying this TCR beta chain was seen only a few times. The data were taken from a study of regulatory T cells in long-lasting Graves disease. At the level of the study: Antithyroid drug use was under 3 months in newly diagnosed Graves' patients.

Looked up from germline, CDR1 is SGHNT and CDR2 is YENEEA. CDR3 length: 19 amino acids. The trim removed 3 bases at V and 5 bases at J, leaving 15 bases unmatched. Arm-PCR of CDR3 regions and iRepertoire HTBI primers were the basis on which TCR beta libraries were built. MiXCR was run by TCRdb on the multiplex PCR reads, yielding one entry per CDR3 protein. The data show approximately 470,000 distinct CDR3 sequences, with about 16% seen just once and 12% held by the top ten. Regarding time point: newly diagnosed GD, antithyroid drugs for less than 3 months. Making the TCR library involved RNA that had been extracted from PBMCs. Each patient gave around 9.7 milliliters of EDTA-anticoagulated peripheral blood. The same data also went into a second study, on T cells in Graves' hyperthyroidism and ophthalmopathy.

The rearrangement uses TRBV11-3 and TRBJ2-6; 8 nucleotides agree with TRBD2. The receptor was derived from a man aged 40-55 years with Graves disease. The sample was peripheral blood mononuclear cells (PBMCs), taken at new diagnosis, from a patient treated with antithyroid drugs. CDR3: CASSFGTSGYSLWANVLTF. The DNA of the CDR3 is TGTGCCAGCAGCTTTGGGACTAGTGGATATTCACTCTGGGCCAACGTCCTGACTTTC.